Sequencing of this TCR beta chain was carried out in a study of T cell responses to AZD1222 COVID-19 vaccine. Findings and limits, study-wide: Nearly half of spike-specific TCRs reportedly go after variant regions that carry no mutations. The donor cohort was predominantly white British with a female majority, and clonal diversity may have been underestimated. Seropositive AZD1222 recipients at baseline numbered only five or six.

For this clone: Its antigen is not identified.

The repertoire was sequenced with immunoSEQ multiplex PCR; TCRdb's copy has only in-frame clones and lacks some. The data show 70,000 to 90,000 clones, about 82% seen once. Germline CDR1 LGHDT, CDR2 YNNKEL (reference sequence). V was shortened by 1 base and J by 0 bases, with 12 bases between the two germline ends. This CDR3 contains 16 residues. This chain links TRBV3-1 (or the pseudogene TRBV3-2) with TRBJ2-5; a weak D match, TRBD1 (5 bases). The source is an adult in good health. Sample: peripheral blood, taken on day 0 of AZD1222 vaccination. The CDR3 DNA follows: TGTGCCAGCAGCCAAGGAAGGGGATCGCACCAAGAGACCCAGTACTTC. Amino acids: CASSQGRGSHQETQYF.